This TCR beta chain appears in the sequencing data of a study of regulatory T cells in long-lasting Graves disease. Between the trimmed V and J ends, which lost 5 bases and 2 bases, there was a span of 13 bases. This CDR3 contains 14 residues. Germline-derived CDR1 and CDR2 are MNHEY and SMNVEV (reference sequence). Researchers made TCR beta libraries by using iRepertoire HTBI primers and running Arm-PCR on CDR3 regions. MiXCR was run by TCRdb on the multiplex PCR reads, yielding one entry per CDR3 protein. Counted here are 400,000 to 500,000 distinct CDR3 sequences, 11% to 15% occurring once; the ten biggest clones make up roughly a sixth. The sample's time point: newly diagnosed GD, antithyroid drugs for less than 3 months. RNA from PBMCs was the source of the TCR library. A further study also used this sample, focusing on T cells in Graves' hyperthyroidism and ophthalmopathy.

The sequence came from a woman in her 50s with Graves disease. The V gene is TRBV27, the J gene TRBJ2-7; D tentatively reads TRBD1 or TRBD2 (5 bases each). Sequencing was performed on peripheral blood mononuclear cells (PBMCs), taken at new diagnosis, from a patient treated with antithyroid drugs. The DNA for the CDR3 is TGTGCCAGCAGTGCCGGGGCAGCGACCTACGAGCAGTACTTC. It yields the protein CASSAGAATYEQYF.